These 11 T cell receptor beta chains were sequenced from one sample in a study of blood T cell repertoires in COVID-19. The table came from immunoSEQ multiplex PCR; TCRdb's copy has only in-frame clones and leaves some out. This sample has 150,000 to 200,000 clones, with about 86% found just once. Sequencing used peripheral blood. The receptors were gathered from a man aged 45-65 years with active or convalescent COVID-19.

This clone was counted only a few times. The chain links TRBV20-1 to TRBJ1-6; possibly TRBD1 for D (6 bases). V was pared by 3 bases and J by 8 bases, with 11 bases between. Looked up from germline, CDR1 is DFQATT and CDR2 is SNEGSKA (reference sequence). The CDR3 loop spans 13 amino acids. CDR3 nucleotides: TGCAGTGCTAGTTCCCAGGGGTATTCACCCCTCCACTTT. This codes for CSASSQGYSPLHF.

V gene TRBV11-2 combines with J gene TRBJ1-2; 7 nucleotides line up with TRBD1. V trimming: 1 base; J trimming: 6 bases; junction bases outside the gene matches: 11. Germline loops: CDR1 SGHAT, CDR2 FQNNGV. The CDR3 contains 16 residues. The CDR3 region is CASSLGSGGQSDGYTF. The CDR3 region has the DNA TGTGCCAGCAGCTTAGGGTCAGGGGGGCAATCGGATGGCTACACCTTC.

CDR3: CASSLSPSSGNTIYF. The CDR3 DNA reads TGTGCCAGCAGCTTGAGCCCAAGCTCTGGAAACACCATATATTTT. V is TRBV5-5 and J is TRBJ1-3; D is undetermined. Deletions cut 1 base from V and 0 bases from J, with 8 bases between. CDR1 and CDR2 (germline): SGHKS, YYEKEE (reference sequence). This CDR3 region has 15 residues.

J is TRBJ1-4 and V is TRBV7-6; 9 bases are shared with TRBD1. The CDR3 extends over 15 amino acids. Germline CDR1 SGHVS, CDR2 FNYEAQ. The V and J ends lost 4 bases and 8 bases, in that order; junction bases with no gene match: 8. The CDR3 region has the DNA TGTGCCAGCAGCTCGGGACAGGGTGGCGGCGAAAAACTGTTTTTT. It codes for CASSSGQGGGEKLFF.

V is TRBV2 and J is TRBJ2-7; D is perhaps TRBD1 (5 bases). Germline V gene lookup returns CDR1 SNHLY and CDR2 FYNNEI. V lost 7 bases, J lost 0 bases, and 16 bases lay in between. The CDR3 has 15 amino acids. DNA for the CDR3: TGTGCCAGCATCCCCGGAACAGGAAGCTCCTACGAGCAGTACTTC. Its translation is CASIPGTGSSYEQYF.

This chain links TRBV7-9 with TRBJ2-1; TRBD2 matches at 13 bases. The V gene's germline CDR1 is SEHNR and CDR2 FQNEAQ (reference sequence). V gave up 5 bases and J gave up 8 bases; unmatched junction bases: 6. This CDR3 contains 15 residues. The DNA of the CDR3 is TGTGCCAGCAGCCAACTAGCGGGAGGGCCCCATGAGCAGTTCTTC. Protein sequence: CASSQLAGGPHEQFF.

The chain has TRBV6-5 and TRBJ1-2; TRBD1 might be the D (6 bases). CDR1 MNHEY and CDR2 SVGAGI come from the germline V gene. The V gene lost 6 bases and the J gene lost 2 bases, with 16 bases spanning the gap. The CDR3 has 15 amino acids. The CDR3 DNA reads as TGTGCCAGCAGGGCCCACAGGGAGGGCAACTATGGCTACACCTTC. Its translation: CASRAHREGNYGYTF.

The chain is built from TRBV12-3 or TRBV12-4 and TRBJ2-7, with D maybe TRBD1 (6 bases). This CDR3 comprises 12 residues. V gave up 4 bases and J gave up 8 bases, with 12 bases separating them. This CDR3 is CASSSYRVKQYF. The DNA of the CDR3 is TGTGCCAGCAGTTCTTACAGGGTAAAGCAGTACTTC.

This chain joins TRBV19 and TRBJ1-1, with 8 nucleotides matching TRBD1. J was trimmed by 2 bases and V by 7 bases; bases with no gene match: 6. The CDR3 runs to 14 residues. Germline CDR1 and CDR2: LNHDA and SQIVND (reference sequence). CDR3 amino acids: CASTGDRRNTEAFF. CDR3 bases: TGTGCCAGTACGGGGGACAGGCGAAACACTGAAGCTTTCTTT.

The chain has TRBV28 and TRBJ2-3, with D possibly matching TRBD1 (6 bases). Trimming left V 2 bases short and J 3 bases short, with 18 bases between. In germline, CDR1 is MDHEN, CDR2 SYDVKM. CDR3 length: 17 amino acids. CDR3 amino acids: CASSLDQTGDRTDTQYF. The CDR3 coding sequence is TGTGCCAGCAGTTTAGACCAGACAGGAGACAGGACAGATACGCAGTATTTT.

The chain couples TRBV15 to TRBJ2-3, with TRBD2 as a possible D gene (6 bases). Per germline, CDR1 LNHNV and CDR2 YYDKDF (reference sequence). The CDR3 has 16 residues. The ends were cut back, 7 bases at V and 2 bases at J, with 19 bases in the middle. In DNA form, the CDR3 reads TGTGCCACCAAGGTAGGGCGGGGTACGCCCACAGATACGCAGTATTTT. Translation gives CATKVGRGTPTDTQYF. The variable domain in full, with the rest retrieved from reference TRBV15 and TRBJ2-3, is DAMVIQNPRYQVTQFGKPVTLSCSQTLNHNVMYWYQQKSSQAPKLLFHYYDKDFNNEADTPDNFQSRRPNTSFCFLDIRSPGLGDTAMYLCATKVGRGTPTDTQYFGPGTRLTVL.